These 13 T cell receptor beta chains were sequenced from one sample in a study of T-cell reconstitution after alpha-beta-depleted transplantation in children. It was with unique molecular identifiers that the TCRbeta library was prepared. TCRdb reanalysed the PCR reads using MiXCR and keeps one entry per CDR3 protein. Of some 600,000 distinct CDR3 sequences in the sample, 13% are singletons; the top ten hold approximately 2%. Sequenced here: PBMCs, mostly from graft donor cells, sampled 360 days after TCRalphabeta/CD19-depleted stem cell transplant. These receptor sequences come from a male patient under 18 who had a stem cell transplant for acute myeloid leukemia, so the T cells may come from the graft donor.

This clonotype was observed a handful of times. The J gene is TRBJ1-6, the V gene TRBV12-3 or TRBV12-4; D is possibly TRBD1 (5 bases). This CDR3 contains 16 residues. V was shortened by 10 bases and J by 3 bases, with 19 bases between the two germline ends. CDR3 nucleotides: TGTGCCACCCAACCGGGACCGACCGTCTATAATTCACCCCTCCACTTT. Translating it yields CATQPGPTVYNSPLHF.

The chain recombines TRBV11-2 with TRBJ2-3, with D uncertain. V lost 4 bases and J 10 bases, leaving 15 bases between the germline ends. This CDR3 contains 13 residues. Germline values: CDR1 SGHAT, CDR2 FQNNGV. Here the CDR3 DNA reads TGTGCCAGCAGCTCCTACCCGCTCCAGCCGCAGTATTTT. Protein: CASSSYPLQPQYF.

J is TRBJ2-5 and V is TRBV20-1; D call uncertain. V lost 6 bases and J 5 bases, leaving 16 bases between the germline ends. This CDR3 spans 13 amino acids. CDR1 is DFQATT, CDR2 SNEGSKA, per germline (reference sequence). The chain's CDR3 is CSARKELLETQYF. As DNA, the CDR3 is TGCAGTGCCAGAAAGGAATTGTTGGAGACCCAGTACTTC.

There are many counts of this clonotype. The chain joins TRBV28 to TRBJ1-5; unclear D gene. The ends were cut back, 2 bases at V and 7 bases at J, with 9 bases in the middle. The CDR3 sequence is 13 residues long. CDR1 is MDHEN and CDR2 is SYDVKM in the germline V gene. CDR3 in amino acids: CASSLHDLQPQHF. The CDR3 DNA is TGTGCCAGCAGTTTACATGACTTGCAGCCCCAGCATTTT.

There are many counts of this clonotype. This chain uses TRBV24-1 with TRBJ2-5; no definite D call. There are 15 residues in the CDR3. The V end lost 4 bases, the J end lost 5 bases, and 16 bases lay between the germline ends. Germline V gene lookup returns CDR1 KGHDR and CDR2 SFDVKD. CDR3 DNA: TGTGCCACCAGTGACTCCTCTCCTAGGACCGAGACCCAGTACTTC. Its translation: CATSDSSPRTETQYF.

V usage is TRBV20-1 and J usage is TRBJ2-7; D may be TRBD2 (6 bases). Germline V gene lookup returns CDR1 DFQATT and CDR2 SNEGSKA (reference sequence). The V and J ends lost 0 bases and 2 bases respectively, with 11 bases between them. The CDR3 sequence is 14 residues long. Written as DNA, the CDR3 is TGCAGTGCTAGAGAAGTAGCGGATACCTACGAGCAGTACTTC. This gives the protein CSAREVADTYEQYF.

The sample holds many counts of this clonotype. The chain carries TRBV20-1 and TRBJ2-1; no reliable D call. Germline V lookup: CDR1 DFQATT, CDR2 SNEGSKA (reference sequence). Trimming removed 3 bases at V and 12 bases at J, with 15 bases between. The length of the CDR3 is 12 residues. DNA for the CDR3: TGCAGTGCTAGGACCCAGCCTTCGGGGCAGTTCTTC. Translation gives CSARTQPSGQFF.

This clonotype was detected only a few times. This CDR3 reads CSVSAKNIQYF. The CDR3 nucleotides read TGCAGCGTTTCCGCCAAAAACATTCAGTACTTC. The chain joins TRBV29-1 to TRBJ2-4; D not resolved. CDR1 and CDR2 from the germline V gene are SQVTM and ANQGSEA. V was pared by 5 bases and J by 1 base, with 3 bases between. This CDR3 comprises 11 residues. Supplemented by reference TRBV29-1 and TRBJ2-4, the full variable domain reads SAVISQKPSRDICQRGTSLTIQCQVDSQVTMMFWYRQQPGQSLTLIATANQGSEATYESGFVIDKFPISRPNLTFSTLTVSNMSPEDSSIYLCSVSAKNIQYFGAGTRLSVL.

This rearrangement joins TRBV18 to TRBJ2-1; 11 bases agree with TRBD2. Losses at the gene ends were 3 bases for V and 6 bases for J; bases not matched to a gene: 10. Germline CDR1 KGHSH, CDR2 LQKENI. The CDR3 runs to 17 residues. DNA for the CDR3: TGTGCCAGCTCACCCCGGTTAGCGGGAGGGCCGGGCAATGAGCAGTTCTTC. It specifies CASSPRLAGGPGNEQFF.

CDR3 coding DNA: TGTGCCAGCAGCCAAGGAAGGCGGGAGTCGAAAGATACGCAGTATTTT. This gives the protein CASSQGRRESKDTQYF. V gene TRBV3-1 combines with J gene TRBJ2-3, with 7 bases identical to TRBD2. CDR3 length equals 16 residues. V trimming: 1 base; J trimming: 5 bases; junction bases outside the gene matches: 9. Per the germline V gene, CDR1 is LGHDT and CDR2 is YNNKEL (reference sequence).

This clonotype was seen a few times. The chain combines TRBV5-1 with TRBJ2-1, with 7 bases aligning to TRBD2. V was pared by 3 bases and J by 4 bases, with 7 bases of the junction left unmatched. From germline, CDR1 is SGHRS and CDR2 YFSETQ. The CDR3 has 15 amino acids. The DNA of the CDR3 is TGCGCCAGCAGCTCCGGACTAGGAGGGTACAATGAGCAGTTCTTC. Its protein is CASSSGLGGYNEQFF. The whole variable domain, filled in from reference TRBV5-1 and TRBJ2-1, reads KAGVTQTPRYLIKTRGQQVTLSCSPISGHRSVSWYQQTPGQGLQFLFEYFSETQRNKGNFPGRFSGRQFSNSRSEMNVSTLELGDSALYLCASSSGLGGYNEQFFGPGTRLTVL.

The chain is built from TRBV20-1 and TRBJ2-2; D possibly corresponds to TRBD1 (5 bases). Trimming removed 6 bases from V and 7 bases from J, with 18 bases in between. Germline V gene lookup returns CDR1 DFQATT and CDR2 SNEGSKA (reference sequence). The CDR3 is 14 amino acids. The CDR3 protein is CSAPNPWQGGELFF. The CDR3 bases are TGCAGTGCCCCGAACCCCTGGCAGGGCGGGGAGCTGTTTTTT.

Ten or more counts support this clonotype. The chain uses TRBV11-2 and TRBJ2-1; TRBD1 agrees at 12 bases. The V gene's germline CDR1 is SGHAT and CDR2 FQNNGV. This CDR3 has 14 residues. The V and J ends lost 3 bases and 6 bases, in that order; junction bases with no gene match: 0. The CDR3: CASSLGQGANEQFF. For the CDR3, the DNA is TGTGCCAGCAGCTTGGGACAGGGGGCCAATGAGCAGTTCTTC.